The TCR beta chain described here comes from a study of tumor-infiltrating lymphocytes in oesophageal squamous cell carcinoma. MiXCR, run by TCRdb on the PCR reads, gives a single entry per CDR3 protein. Of around 12,000 distinct CDR3 sequences listed, around half are singletons. In germline, CDR1 is SGHVS, CDR2 FQNEAQ. The V end was cut by 4 bases, the J end by 2 bases, with 11 bases between. This CDR3 is 14 amino acids long. The J gene is TRBJ1-2, the V gene TRBV7-8; the D gene is possibly TRBD1 (5 bases). The clonotype comes from a female donor with esophageal squamous cell carcinoma. Sequencing input: esophageal tumor tissue. CDR3 DNA sequence: TGTGCCAGCAGCTGGGGGGTTAACAACTATGGCTACACCTTC. Translation gives CASSWGVNNYGYTF. The variable domain in full, completed from reference TRBV7-8 and TRBJ1-2, reads GAGVSQSPRYKVAKRGQDVALRCDPISGHVSLFWYQQALGQGPEFLTYFQNEAQLDKSGLPSDRFFAERPEGSVSTLKIQRTQQEDSAVYLCASSWGVNNYGYTFGSGTRLTVV.